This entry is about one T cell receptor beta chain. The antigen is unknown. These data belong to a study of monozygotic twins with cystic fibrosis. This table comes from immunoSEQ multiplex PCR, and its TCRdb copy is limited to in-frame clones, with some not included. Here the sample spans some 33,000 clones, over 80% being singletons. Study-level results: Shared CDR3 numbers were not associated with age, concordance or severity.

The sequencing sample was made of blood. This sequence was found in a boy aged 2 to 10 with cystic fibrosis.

CDR3 region: CASSSGQGVPPHEQYF. As DNA, the CDR3 is TGTGCCAGCAGCTCCGGACAGGGGGTACCTCCCCACGAGCAGTACTTC. The gene calls are TRBV11-3 and TRBJ2-7, with TRBD1 matching over 10 bases. Germline V lookup: CDR1 SGHNT, CDR2 YENEEA. The CDR3 consists of 16 residues. V dropped 4 bases and J dropped 5; count of bases not matched to a gene: 11.